The 4 T cell receptor beta chains reported below all come from one sample, sequenced in a study of cytomegalovirus exposure and HLA in healthy donors. The PCR made use of 60 Vbeta and 13 Jbeta primers. The data were produced by immunoSEQ multiplex PCR, yet TCRdb's version contains in-frame clones alone and is incomplete. Counted here are 150,000 to 200,000 clones, approximately 80% occurring once; the ten biggest clones make up approximately 1.1%. The sequencing input was PBMCs. The receptors shown here come from a woman in her thirties or forties in good health and CMV-seronegative.

CDR3 protein: CASSPAGAPGYTF. The CDR3 DNA sequence: TGTGCCAGCAGCCCAGCAGGGGCACCTGGCTACACCTTC. The chain couples TRBV7-2 to TRBJ1-2, with D possibly being TRBD1 (6 bases). The CDR3 extends over 13 amino acids. From germline, CDR1 is SGHTA and CDR2 FQGNSA. With 5 bases removed from V and 7 bases from J, the gap between germline ends came to 14 bases.

The chain carries TRBV7-9 and TRBJ1-5; 9 nucleotides match TRBD1. The V gene's germline CDR1 is SEHNR and CDR2 FQNEAQ (reference sequence). Trimming removed 3 bases from V and 4 bases from J; junction bases left unmatched: 13. The CDR3 runs to 18 residues. CDR3 DNA: TGTGCCAGCAGCTTGGCTCCGGGACAGGGTTTAATGAATCAGCCCCAGCATTTT. It codes for CASSLAPGQGLMNQPQHF.

The rearrangement links TRBV9 to TRBJ2-1; 8 positions agree with TRBD2. Trimming at V came to 0 bases and at J to 6 bases, leaving 17 bases not matched to a gene. This CDR3 comprises 19 residues. The germline V gene encodes CDR1 SGDLS and CDR2 YYNGEE. The CDR3 DNA follows: TGTGCCAGCAGCGTAGGCCCAGCGGGGGACTTAATGAGAGTCAATGAGCAGTTCTTC. Protein: CASSVGPAGDLMRVNEQFF. The complete variable domain, with remaining parts taken from reference TRBV9 and TRBJ2-1, reads DSGVTQTPKHLITATGQRVTLRCSPRSGDLSVYWYQQSLDQGLQFLIQYYNGEERAKGNILERFSAQQFPDLHSELNLSSLELGDSALYFCASSVGPAGDLMRVNEQFFGPGTRLTVL.

The chain recombines TRBV7-9 with TRBJ2-2, with a weak D call TRBD1 (5 bases). The CDR3 is 15 amino acids. V was cut by 4 bases and J by 1 base, with 10 bases left in between. Germline V gene sequence: CDR1 SEHNR, CDR2 FQNEAQ (reference sequence). CDR3 sequence (DNA): TGTGCCAGCAGCTCGACAGTACGGAACACCGGGGAGCTGTTTTTT. Translated: CASSSTVRNTGELFF.